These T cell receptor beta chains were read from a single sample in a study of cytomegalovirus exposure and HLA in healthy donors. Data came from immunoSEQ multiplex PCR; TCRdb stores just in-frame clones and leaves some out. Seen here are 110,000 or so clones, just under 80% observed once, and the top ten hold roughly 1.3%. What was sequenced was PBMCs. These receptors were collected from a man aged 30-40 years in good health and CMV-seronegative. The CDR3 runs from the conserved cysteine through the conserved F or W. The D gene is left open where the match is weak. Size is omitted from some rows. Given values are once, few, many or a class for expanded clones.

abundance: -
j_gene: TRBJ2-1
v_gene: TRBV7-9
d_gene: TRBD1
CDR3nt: TGTGCCAGCAGCGAGGGACAGGGGCCTTTCTCTGAGCAGTTCTTC
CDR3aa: CASSEGQGPFSEQFF

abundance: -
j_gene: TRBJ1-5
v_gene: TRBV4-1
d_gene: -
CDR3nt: TGCGCCAGCAGCCAAGAGGGGCAGAAGAATCAGCCCCAGCATTTT
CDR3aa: CASSQEGQKNQPQHF

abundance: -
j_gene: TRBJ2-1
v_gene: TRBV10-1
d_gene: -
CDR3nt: TGCGCCAGCAGTTTTACCGCCGGTGAGCAGTTCTTC
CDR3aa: CASSFTAGEQFF

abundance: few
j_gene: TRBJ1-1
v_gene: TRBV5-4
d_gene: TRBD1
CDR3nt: TGTGCCAGCAGTCTACAGGGGTTTGACACTGAAGCTTTCTTT
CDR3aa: CASSLQGFDTEAFF

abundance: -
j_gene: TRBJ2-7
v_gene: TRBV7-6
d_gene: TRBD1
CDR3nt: TGTGCCAGCAGCTTAGAGGACAGGGGACGAGAGCAGTACTTC
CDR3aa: CASSLEDRGREQYF

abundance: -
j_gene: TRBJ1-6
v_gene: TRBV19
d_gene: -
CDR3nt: TGTGCCAGTGGGGGGACGGGAGTGAGCTCACCCCTCCACTTT
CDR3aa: CASGGTGVSSPLHF

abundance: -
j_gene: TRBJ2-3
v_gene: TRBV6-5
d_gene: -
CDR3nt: TGTGCCAGCAGTTACTCGCGGGGTAGCACAGATACGCAGTATTTT
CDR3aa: CASSYSRGSTDTQYF

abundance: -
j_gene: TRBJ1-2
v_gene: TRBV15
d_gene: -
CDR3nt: TGTGCCACCAGCAGAGATCTGGGACATAGCTATGGCTACACCTTC
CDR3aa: CATSRDLGHSYGYTF

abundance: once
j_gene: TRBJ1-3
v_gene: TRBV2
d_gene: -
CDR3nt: TGTGCCAGCAGTGTTTCTCGAGAAAACACCATATATTTT
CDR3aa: CASSVSRENTIYF

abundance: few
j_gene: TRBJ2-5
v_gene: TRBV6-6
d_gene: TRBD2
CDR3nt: TGTGCCAGCAGTTCGACTAGCCCCGAGGAGACCCAGTACTTC
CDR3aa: CASSSTSPEETQYF

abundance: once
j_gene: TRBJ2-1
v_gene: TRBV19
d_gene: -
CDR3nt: TGTGCCACGTTAAGGGCAGGGTCGGGCGAGCAGTTCTTC
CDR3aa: CATLRAGSGEQFF

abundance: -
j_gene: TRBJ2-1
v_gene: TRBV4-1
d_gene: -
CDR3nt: TGCGCCAGCAGCGCGGGGAATGAGCAGTTCTTC
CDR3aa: CASSAGNEQFF

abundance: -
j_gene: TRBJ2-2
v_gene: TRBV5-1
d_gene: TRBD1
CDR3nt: TGCGCCAGCAGCCTGGACAGGCCGGAATCCGGGGAGCTGTTTTTT
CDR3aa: CASSLDRPESGELFF

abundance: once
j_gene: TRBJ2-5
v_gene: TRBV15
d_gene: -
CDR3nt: TGTGCCACGTCAGCGCGGGGAGTTGGGCAGACCCAGTACTTC
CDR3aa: CATSARGVGQTQYF

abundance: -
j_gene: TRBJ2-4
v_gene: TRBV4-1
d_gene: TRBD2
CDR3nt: TGCGCCAGCAGCGGACGGACTAGCGGGAGTGCGAAAAACATTCAGTACTTC
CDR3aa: CASSGRTSGSAKNIQYF

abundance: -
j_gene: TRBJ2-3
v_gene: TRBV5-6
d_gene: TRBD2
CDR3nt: TGTGCCAGCAGCCCAACCCGACTAGCCAAGAGCACAGATACGCAGTATTTT
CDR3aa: CASSPTRLAKSTDTQYF

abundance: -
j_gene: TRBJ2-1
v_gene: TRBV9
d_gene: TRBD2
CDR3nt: TGTGCCAGCAGCGGGGCCCCGAGCGGGGGCTACAATGAGCAGTTCTTC
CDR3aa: CASSGAPSGGYNEQFF

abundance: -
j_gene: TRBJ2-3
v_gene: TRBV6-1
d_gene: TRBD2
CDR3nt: TGTGCCAGCATAATCGGGGGGGCCGTAACAGATACGCAGTATTTT
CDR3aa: CASIIGGAVTDTQYF

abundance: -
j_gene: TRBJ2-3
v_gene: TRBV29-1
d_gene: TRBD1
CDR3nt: TGCAGCGCGAGATCGACAGGGCCAACTAGCACAGATACGCAGTATTTT
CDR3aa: CSARSTGPTSTDTQYF

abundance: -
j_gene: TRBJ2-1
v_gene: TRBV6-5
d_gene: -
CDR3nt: TGTGCCAGCAGTGGGGAGGCGGTCACTGAGCAGTTCTTC
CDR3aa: CASSGEAVTEQFF

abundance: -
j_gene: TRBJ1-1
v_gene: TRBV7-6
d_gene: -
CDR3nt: TGTGCCAGCAGCTTGAGAAGGAACACTGAAGCTTTCTTT
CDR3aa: CASSLRRNTEAFF

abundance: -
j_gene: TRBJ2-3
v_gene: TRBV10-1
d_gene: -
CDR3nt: TGCGCCAGCAGTGATGTTTCGGGTGGCACAGATACGCAGTATTTT
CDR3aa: CASSDVSGGTDTQYF

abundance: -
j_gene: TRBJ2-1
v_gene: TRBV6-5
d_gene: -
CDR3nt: TGTGCCAGCAGTTACAGTCGGGAGTACAATGAGCAGTTCTTC
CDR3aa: CASSYSREYNEQFF

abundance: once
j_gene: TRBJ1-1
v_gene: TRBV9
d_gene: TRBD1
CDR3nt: TGTGCCAGCAGCGGACGACCGGGACAGGCCATGGGGACTGAAGCTTTCTTT
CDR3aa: CASSGRPGQAMGTEAFF

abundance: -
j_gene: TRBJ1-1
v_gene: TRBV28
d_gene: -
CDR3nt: TGTGCCAGCAGTTCCGGGACAAAGAACACTGAAGCTTTCTTT
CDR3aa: CASSSGTKNTEAFF

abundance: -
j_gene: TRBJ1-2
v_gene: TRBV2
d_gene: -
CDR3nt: TGTGCCAGCAGTGAGGGGGGGCCGGATCTTCTGGATGGCTACACCTTC
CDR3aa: CASSEGGPDLLDGYTF

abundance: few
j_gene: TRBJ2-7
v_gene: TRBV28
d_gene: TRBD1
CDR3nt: TGTGCCAGCCTCGCCCGGGACAGGGTCTATAACGAGCAGTACTTC
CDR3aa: CASLARDRVYNEQYF

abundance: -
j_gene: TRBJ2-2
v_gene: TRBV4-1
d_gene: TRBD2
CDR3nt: TGCGCCAGCAGCCAAGTCCCGGGGACTAGCCCCGGGGAGCTGTTTTTT
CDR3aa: CASSQVPGTSPGELFF

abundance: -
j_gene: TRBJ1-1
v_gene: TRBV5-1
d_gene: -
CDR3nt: TGCGCCAGCACGCAAACAGCCGGAAACACTGAAGCTTTCTTT
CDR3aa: CASTQTAGNTEAFF

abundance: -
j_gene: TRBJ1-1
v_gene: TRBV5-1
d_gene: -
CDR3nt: TGCGCCAGCAGCCCCACAGAGAACACTGAAGCTTTCTTT
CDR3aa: CASSPTENTEAFF

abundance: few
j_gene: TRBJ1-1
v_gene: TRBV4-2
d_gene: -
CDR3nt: TGTGCCAGCAGCCAAGAGGGCACCCTGAACACTGAAGCTTTCTTT
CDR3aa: CASSQEGTLNTEAFF

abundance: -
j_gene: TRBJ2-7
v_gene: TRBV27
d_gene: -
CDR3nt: TGTGCCAGCAGTTTCCATTCGGGTTACGGGGGACCTCTTGGCGAGCAGTACTTC
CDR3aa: CASSFHSGYGGPLGEQYF

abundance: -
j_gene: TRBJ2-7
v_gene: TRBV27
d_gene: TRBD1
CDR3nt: TGTGCCAGCAGTTTGGGGACAGCCTACGAGCAGTACTTC
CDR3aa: CASSLGTAYEQYF

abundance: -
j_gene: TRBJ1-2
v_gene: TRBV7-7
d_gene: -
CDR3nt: TGTGTAATACAGGCGCTCTATGGCTACACCTTC
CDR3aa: CVIQALYGYTF

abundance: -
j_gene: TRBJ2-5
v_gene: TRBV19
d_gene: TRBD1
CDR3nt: TGTGCCAGTAGTATGTTGGGACAGGGCGAAGAGACCCAGTACTTC
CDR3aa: CASSMLGQGEETQYF

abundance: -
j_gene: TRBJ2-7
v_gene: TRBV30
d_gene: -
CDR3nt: TGTGCCTCCCGCGAGGGCCTTACTTGGGGGCAGTACTTC
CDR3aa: CASREGLTWGQYF

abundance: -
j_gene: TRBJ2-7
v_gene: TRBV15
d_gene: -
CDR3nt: TGTGCCACCAGCAGAGATTTTCCCGGACAGTCCTACGAGCAGTACTTC
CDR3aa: CATSRDFPGQSYEQYF

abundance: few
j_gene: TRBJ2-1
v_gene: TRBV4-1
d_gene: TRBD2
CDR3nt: TGCGCCAGCAGCCAAGGACTAGCGAACAATGAGCAGTTCTTC
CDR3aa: CASSQGLANNEQFF

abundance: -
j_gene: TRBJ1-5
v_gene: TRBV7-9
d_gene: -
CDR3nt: TGTGCCAGCAGCCTTGGGGGGGGTAGCAATCAGCCCCAGCATTTT
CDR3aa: CASSLGGGSNQPQHF

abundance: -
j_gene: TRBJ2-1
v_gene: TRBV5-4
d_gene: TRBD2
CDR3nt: TGTGCCAGCAGCGAAAGCGGGGGCTCCTACAATGAGCAGTTCTTC
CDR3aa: CASSESGGSYNEQFF

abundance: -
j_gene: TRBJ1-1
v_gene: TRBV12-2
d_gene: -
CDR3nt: TGTGCAAGTCGCTTAGCGGACGGAGGGAACACTGAAGCTTTCTTT
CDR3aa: CASRLADGGNTEAFF

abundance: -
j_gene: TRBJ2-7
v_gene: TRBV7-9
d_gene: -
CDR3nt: TGTGCCAGCACCCACCGGGTAGGGGGCTACGAGCAGTACTTC
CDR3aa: CASTHRVGGYEQYF

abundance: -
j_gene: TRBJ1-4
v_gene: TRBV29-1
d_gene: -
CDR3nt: TGCAGCGTTGATGGAGGGAATGAAAAACTGTTTTTT
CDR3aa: CSVDGGNEKLFF

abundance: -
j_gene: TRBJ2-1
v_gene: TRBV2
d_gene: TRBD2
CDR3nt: TGTGCCAGCAGTGAGCGTCGACTAGCGGGGCAAATCAAGCAGTTCTTC
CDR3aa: CASSERRLAGQIKQFF

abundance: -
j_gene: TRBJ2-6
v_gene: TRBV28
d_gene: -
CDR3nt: TGTGCCAGCAGCACAGACAGTGATGTCTCTGGGGCCAACGTCCTGACTTTC
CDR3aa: CASSTDSDVSGANVLTF

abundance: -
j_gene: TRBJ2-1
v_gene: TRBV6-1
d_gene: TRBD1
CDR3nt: TGTGCCAGCAGTGAGAACAGGGGCCTCTACAATGAGCAGTTCTTC
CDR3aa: CASSENRGLYNEQFF